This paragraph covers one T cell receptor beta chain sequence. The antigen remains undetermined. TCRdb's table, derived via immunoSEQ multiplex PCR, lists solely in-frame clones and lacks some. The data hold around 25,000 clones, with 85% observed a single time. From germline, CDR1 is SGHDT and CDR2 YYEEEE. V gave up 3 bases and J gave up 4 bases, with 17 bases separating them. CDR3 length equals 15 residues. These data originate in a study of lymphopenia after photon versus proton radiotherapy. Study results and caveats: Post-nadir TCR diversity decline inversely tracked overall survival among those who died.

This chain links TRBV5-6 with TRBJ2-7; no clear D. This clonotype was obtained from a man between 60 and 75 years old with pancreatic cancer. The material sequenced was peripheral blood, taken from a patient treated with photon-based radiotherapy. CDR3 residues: CASSSGWHSSYEQYF. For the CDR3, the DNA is TGTGCCAGCAGCTCGGGTTGGCATAGCTCTTACGAGCAGTACTTC.